A single sample is the source of the 3 T cell receptor beta chains below, sequenced in a study of CD8 T cell repertoires and HIV-1 epitope variants. No antigen is known for these receptors. Sequenced by immunoSEQ multiplex PCR; TCRdb stores in-frame clones only, minus some. The sample yields a few thousand clones, under 75% seen once. The source material was cultured CD8+ T cells derived from PBMCs. These receptors originate from a male donor with HIV.

The rearrangement uses TRBV27 and TRBJ2-2; the match to TRBD1 covers 9 bases. This CDR3 has 15 residues. From germline, CDR1 is MNHEY and CDR2 SMNVEV (reference sequence). Germline trimming cut 6 bases from V and 4 bases from J; bases unmatched to any gene: 6. In DNA form, the CDR3 reads TGTGCCAGCAGCTCGGGACAGGGAGGCACCGGGGAGCTGTTTTTT. As protein: CASSSGQGGTGELFF.

This clone showed up just a few times. V is TRBV5-5 and J is TRBJ1-5; D unresolved. This CDR3 comprises 15 residues. V gave up 0 bases and J gave up 6 bases, with 13 bases separating them. Germline-derived CDR1 and CDR2 are SGHKS and YYEKEE (reference sequence). CDR3: CASSLAWQTGQPQHF. In nucleotides, the CDR3 is TGTGCCAGCAGCTTGGCCTGGCAGACTGGTCAGCCCCAGCATTTT.

This chain connects TRBV9 to TRBJ2-2, with D tentatively TRBD1 or TRBD2 (6 bases each). The length of the CDR3 is 15 residues. Germline V lookup: CDR1 SGDLS, CDR2 YYNGEE. V lost 4 bases to trimming and J lost 4 bases, with 14 bases between them. CDR3 nucleotides: TGTGCCAGCAGCCCTTGGACAGCGGGCACCGGGGAGCTGTTTTTT. Amino acid sequence: CASSPWTAGTGELFF.